This T cell receptor (beta chain) was recorded in a study of OX40 agonist ivuxolimab in advanced cancers. Turning to the study itself: The patients received agonistic anti-OX40 (CD134) antibody ivuxolimab. Patients achieving partial responses numbered three: one hepatocellular carcinoma case and two cutaneous melanoma cases.

This clone has just a few counts. Antigen unknown. Sequencing was performed with immunoSEQ multiplex PCR; in TCRdb, only in-frame clones are kept and a portion is missing. The sample yields about 70,000 clones, around four fifths seen once. Study-level findings and limits: In the 0.1 to 3.0 mg/kg range, CD4+ and CD8+ blood T cells had expanded clonally by week 6.

Here the sequenced sample was CD4+ or CD8+ T cells sorted from blood, taken in a trial of the OX40 agonist ivuxolimab. This clonotype was obtained from an adult with an advanced solid tumor such as melanoma, head and neck, liver or kidney cancer.

The CDR3 protein is CASSITGTGTEEAFF. As DNA, the CDR3 is TGTGCCAGCAGCATTACCGGGACAGGTACCGAAGAAGCTTTCTTT. This rearrangement joins TRBV21-1 to TRBJ1-1; the DNA was not compared with TRBD1, the D call given in the table. TRBV21-1 is deemed a pseudogene. The length of the CDR3 is 15 residues.